The 31 T cell receptor beta chains in this list originate from one sample, sequenced in a study of beta chain features in type 1 diabetes. The study, taken as a whole, reports: TCRB CDR3 length was moderately but significantly reduced in all four CD4+ subsets of Type 1 diabetes patients.

Every isolated RNA sample was fully reverse transcribed, so sequencing captured expressed TCRB transcripts. The method was immunoSEQ multiplex PCR; TCRdb's version includes in-frame clones alone and lacks a portion of them. The table has around 300,000 clones, 15% seen once. What these receptors recognize is not known. The sequencing input was naive CD4+ T cells from blood. These receptors were collected from a man younger than 35 with type 1 diabetes.

The chain uses TRBV7-7 and TRBJ2-5; weak D call: TRBD2 (5 bases). CDR3 size: 14 residues. Germline CDR1 is SSHAT and CDR2 is FNYEAQ (reference sequence). V was pared by 5 bases and J by 5 bases, with 15 bases between. Here the CDR3 DNA reads TGTGCCAGCAGCCCGGGATTTCTTCCGGAGACCCAGTACTTC. It translates to CASSPGFLPETQYF. Filled out from reference TRBV7-7 and TRBJ2-5, the complete variable domain reads GAGVSQSPRYKVTKRGQDVTLRCDPISSHATLYWYQQALGQGPEFLTYFNYEAQPDKSGLPSDRFSAERPEGSISTLTIQRTEQRDSAMYRCASSPGFLPETQYFGPGTRLLVL.

This clone was seen a few times. The chain employs TRBV10-1 and TRBJ1-2, with D perhaps TRBD1 (6 bases). With 4 bases removed from V and 0 bases from J, the gap between germline ends came to 12 bases. The CDR3 extends over 15 amino acids. Germline-derived CDR1 and CDR2 are WNHNN and SYGVQD (reference sequence). The CDR3 sequence: CASSVKQGPNYGYTF. CDR3 bases: TGCGCCAGCAGTGTTAAACAGGGACCTAACTATGGCTACACCTTC.

This chain joins TRBV29-1 and TRBJ2-4, with D possibly TRBD2 on 6 matching bases. CDR3 length: 17 residues. Per the germline V gene, CDR1 is SQVTM and CDR2 is ANQGSEA. The germline V and J ends were trimmed by 4 bases and 0 bases, with 19 bases remaining between them. This CDR3 is CSVVGNGGVLAKNIQYF. The CDR3 nucleotides are TGCAGCGTTGTGGGTAACGGCGGGGTTCTAGCCAAAAACATTCAGTACTTC.

This clone was counted only a few times. CDR3 sequence: CASSGSGNTYNEQFF. DNA for the CDR3: TGTGCCAGCAGCGGAAGCGGGAATACCTACAATGAGCAGTTCTTC. The chain employs TRBV9 and TRBJ2-1, with 7 bases lining up with TRBD2. With V trimmed by 3 bases and J by 2 bases, 5 bases remained unmatched. The CDR3 is made up of 15 amino acids. The germline gives CDR1 SGDLS, CDR2 YYNGEE.

This clone was counted a few times. The sample has other DNA sequences that encode this CDR3 too. The genes are TRBV28 and TRBJ2-7; D is uncertain. Per germline, CDR1 MDHEN and CDR2 SYDVKM. V lost 5 bases, J lost 0 bases, and 14 bases lay in between. The CDR3 sequence is 15 residues long. The CDR3 protein is CASSPPPSSSYEQYF. Written as DNA, the CDR3 is TGTGCCAGCAGTCCCCCCCCCTCTAGCTCCTACGAGCAGTACTTC.

The chain recombines TRBV28 with TRBJ1-5; D may be TRBD1 (6 bases). The CDR3 runs to 15 residues. V dropped 6 bases and J dropped 7 bases, with 19 bases sitting between them. The germline CDR1 and CDR2 sequences are MDHEN and SYDVKM. CDR3 sequence reads: CASSPSTGSQQPQHF. CDR3 coding DNA: TGTGCCAGCAGCCCTAGCACAGGGAGTCAGCAGCCCCAGCATTTT.

This chain connects TRBV19 to TRBJ1-2; D remains unclear. Germline CDR1 LNHDA, CDR2 SQIVND (reference sequence). The V and J ends lost 5 bases and 2 bases respectively, with 9 bases between them. The CDR3 length is 13 residues. The chain's CDR3 is CASSEPENYGYTF. The CDR3, as DNA: TGTGCCAGTAGTGAACCCGAGAACTATGGCTACACCTTC.

The J gene is TRBJ2-1, the V gene TRBV7-2; 9 bases agree with TRBD2. With 3 bases clipped from V and 5 bases from J, the junction kept 8 bases outside the gene matches. The CDR3 has 16 amino acids. CDR1 and CDR2 (germline): SGHTA, FQGNSA. The CDR3 DNA reads TGTGCCAGCAGCTTCAGGGCGGGAGGGCTGGACAATGAGCAGTTCTTC. Translating it yields CASSFRAGGLDNEQFF.

The gene calls are TRBV7-9 and TRBJ2-1; TRBD2 matches at 10 bases. CDR3 length: 16 residues. Losses at the gene ends were 7 bases for V and 7 bases for J; bases not matched to a gene: 13. Germline V lookup: CDR1 SEHNR, CDR2 FQNEAQ (reference sequence). The CDR3 is CASILGGSGGGNEQFF. CDR3 sequence (DNA): TGTGCCAGCATCCTCGGAGGGAGCGGGGGGGGAAATGAGCAGTTCTTC.

This clone was picked up a small number of times. The rearrangement links TRBV6-5 to TRBJ2-7, with D possibly TRBD1 on 7 matching bases. Trimming took off 0 bases at V and 3 bases at J, with 12 bases between the two ends. The CDR3 has 15 residues. Germline-derived CDR1 and CDR2 are MNHEY and SVGAGI. This chain's CDR3 is CASSYSPGGLYEQYF. CDR3 sequence (DNA): TGTGCCAGCAGTTACTCGCCAGGGGGGCTCTACGAGCAGTACTTC.

The V gene is TRBV4-1, the J gene TRBJ2-7, with a weak D call TRBD1 (6 bases). The CDR3 loop spans 16 amino acids. Trimming shortened V by 1 base and J by 3 bases, and 16 bases separated the two germline ends. Germline CDR1 reads MGHRA; CDR2 reads YSYEKL. The CDR3 DNA reads as TGCGCCAGCAGCCAAGCCCCGGGACACACGAACTACGAGCAGTACTTC. It specifies CASSQAPGHTNYEQYF.

The J gene is TRBJ2-5, the V gene TRBV11-2; D is uncertain. Germline assignment: CDR1 SGHAT and CDR2 FQNNGV. The CDR3 contains 12 residues. V was clipped by 5 bases and J by 8 bases, with 12 bases between them. This CDR3 reads CASSPESVTQYF. As DNA, the CDR3 is TGTGCCAGCAGCCCCGAGTCTGTAACCCAGTACTTC.

The chain employs TRBV6-1 and TRBJ2-7, with unresolved D. The length of the CDR3 is 12 residues. Trimming stripped 0 bases from V and 5 bases from J, with 5 bases between. CDR1 MNHNS and CDR2 SASEGT come from the germline V gene. In DNA, the CDR3 is TGTGCCAGCAGTGAAGCGAGAGACGAGCAGTACTTC. Its protein product is CASSEARDEQYF.

The chain uses TRBV5-1 and TRBJ1-1; 7 bases match TRBD1. J lost 0 bases, V lost 5 bases, and 7 bases had no gene match. Germline V lookup: CDR1 SGHRS, CDR2 YFSETQ. This CDR3 has 15 amino acids. Here the CDR3 DNA reads TGCGCCAGCAGATCGGGGGACAGTTTGAACACTGAAGCTTTCTTT. Protein product: CASRSGDSLNTEAFF.

This clone appeared a few times. The V and J genes are TRBV30 and TRBJ2-7; D perhaps matches TRBD1 (6 bases). V was trimmed by 4 bases and J by 1 base, leaving 8 bases between them. Germline V gene data show CDR1 as GTSNPN and CDR2 as SVGIG (reference sequence). CDR3 size: 12 residues. The CDR3 nucleotides read TGTGCCTGGACGGACAGATCCTACGAGCAGTACTTC. Amino acids: CAWTDRSYEQYF.

This clone has a handful of counts. The chain uses TRBV7-2 and TRBJ1-5; D remains ambiguous. Deletions cut 5 bases from V and 2 bases from J, with 16 bases between. The CDR3 contains 16 residues. Germline values: CDR1 SGHTA, CDR2 FQGNSA. The CDR3 region is CASSPEALVGNQPQHF. The CDR3 DNA is TGTGCCAGCAGCCCCGAGGCCCTTGTTGGCAATCAGCCCCAGCATTTT.

The rearrangement uses TRBV4-3 and TRBJ1-1; no clear D. Germline V gives CDR1 LGHNA, CDR2 YSLEER. There are 13 residues in the CDR3. Trimming pared 1 base from V and 5 bases from J, leaving 8 bases between. The CDR3 sequence: CASSQAIVTEAFF. CDR3 sequence (DNA): TGCGCCAGCAGCCAAGCCATAGTTACTGAAGCTTTCTTT.

This clone was recorded a few times. This chain joins TRBV7-6 and TRBJ2-1; weak D call: TRBD2 (6 bases). Trimming removed 5 bases from V and 6 bases from J, with 14 bases in between. The CDR3 is 14 residues long. The V gene's germline CDR1 is SGHVS and CDR2 FNYEAQ. CDR3 in amino acids: CASSDTTRLNEQFF. CDR3 sequence (DNA): TGTGCCAGCAGCGATACGACTAGACTCAATGAGCAGTTCTTC. Variable domain in full (rest from reference TRBV7-6 and TRBJ2-1): GAGVSQSPRYKVTKRGQDVALRCDPISGHVSLYWYRQALGQGPEFLTYFNYEAQQDKSGLPNDRFSAERPEGSISTLTIQRTEQRDSAMYRCASSDTTRLNEQFFGPGTRLTVL.

This clone was seen only a few times. The chain couples TRBV19 to TRBJ2-6; 7 nucleotides align to TRBD1. Germline CDR1 is LNHDA and CDR2 is SQIVND (reference sequence). This CDR3 region has 15 residues. The V gene end was trimmed by 6 bases and the J gene end by 2 bases; junction bases not matched to a gene: 4. The CDR3 DNA reads as TGTGCCAGTAGATGGGGGACAGCTGGGGCCAACGTCCTGACTTTC. Translating gives CASRWGTAGANVLTF.

The chain links TRBV7-2 to TRBJ2-7; weak D call: TRBD2 (7 bases). The CDR3 has 17 residues. Deletions cut 5 bases from V and 0 bases from J, with 20 bases between. Germline V gene lookup returns CDR1 SGHTA and CDR2 FQGNSA. CDR3 in amino acids: CASSPVGGLPSSYEQYF. As DNA, the CDR3 is TGTGCCAGCAGCCCAGTGGGGGGGCTACCGAGCTCCTACGAGCAGTACTTC.

This clone was recorded a few times. The V call is TRBV10-2, the J call TRBJ2-1; tentatively, D is TRBD1 (6 bases). Trimming removed 6 bases from V and 6 bases from J, with 12 bases in between. Germline V CDR1 and CDR2: WSHSY, SAAADI. The CDR3 covers 13 residues. CDR3 residues: CASRGAGFNEQFF. The CDR3 coding sequence is TGCGCCAGCAGGGGGGCAGGGTTCAATGAGCAGTTCTTC.

This clone was observed a handful of times. The V and J genes are TRBV30 and TRBJ1-6; 9 nucleotides match TRBD1. CDR1 GTSNPN and CDR2 SVGIG come from the germline V gene (reference sequence). This CDR3 spans 13 amino acids. Trimming at V came to 5 bases and at J to 7 bases, leaving 3 bases not matched to a gene. CDR3 in amino acids: CAWEGTGNSPLHF. In nucleotides, the CDR3 is TGTGCCTGGGAAGGGACAGGGAATTCACCCCTCCACTTT.

The table lists this clone with a few counts. The rearrangement joins TRBV11-2 to TRBJ2-5; a weak D match, TRBD2 (6 bases). The CDR3 has 13 residues. Per the germline V gene, CDR1 is SGHAT and CDR2 is FQNNGV. V dropped 4 bases and J dropped 4 bases, with 10 bases sitting between them. The CDR3 loop reads CASSSGGRETQYF. The CDR3 nucleotides are TGTGCCAGCAGCTCCGGGGGACGAGAGACCCAGTACTTC.

This clone was detected a few times. The chain is built from TRBV7-9 and TRBJ1-5; the D is unclear. The CDR3 extends over 14 amino acids. Germline-derived CDR1 and CDR2 are SEHNR and FQNEAQ (reference sequence). V was pared by 5 bases and J by 1 base, with 9 bases between. The DNA of the CDR3 is TGTGCCAGCAGCCCAGGAGGAAGCAATCAGCCCCAGCATTTT. Translating it yields CASSPGGSNQPQHF.

This sequence joins TRBV19 and TRBJ1-1; D may be TRBD1 (5 bases). Germline loops: CDR1 LNHDA, CDR2 SQIVND (reference sequence). This CDR3 is built from 13 residues. V lost 1 base, J lost 5 bases, and 8 bases lay in between. This CDR3 is CASSIGPGTEAFF. DNA of the CDR3: TGTGCCAGTAGTATAGGGCCAGGGACTGAAGCTTTCTTT.

The J gene is TRBJ2-5, the V gene TRBV29-1; TRBD1 matches at 7 bases. The CDR3 sequence is 12 residues long. From germline, CDR1 is SQVTM and CDR2 ANQGSEA. The V gene end was trimmed by 7 bases and the J gene end by 1 base; junction bases not matched to a gene: 3. CDR3 bases: TGCAGCGGGGACAGTACCCAAGAGACCCAGTACTTC. Residues: CSGDSTQETQYF.

The table lists this clone with a few counts. V usage is TRBV7-9 and J usage is TRBJ1-2, with 8 bases that match TRBD1. Germline V lookup: CDR1 SEHNR, CDR2 FQNEAQ (reference sequence). This CDR3 spans 14 amino acids. Trimming removed 5 bases from V and 2 bases from J; junction bases left unmatched: 4. In DNA, the CDR3 is TGTGCCAGCAGCCCCCGGACAGGGAACTATGGCTACACCTTC. It is translated as CASSPRTGNYGYTF.

The chain joins TRBV28 to TRBJ2-7; TRBD1 agrees at 10 bases. J was trimmed by 7 bases and V by 8 bases; bases with no gene match: 11. Germline V lookup: CDR1 MDHEN, CDR2 SYDVKM. This CDR3 spans 14 amino acids. Here the CDR3 DNA reads TGTGCCAGCTACCCCGGGACAGGGGTGGGGGAGCAGTACTTC. Translating gives CASYPGTGVGEQYF.

This clone was found a few times. The chain carries TRBV7-9 and TRBJ2-7; D might be TRBD2 (5 bases). Trimming took 5 bases from V and 1 from J, leaving 15 bases between them. Germline-derived CDR1 and CDR2 are SEHNR and FQNEAQ (reference sequence). This CDR3 spans 15 amino acids. CDR3 protein: CASSPTVRTSYEQYF. CDR3 in DNA: TGTGCCAGCAGCCCAACTGTACGGACTTCCTACGAGCAGTACTTC.

The rearrangement joins TRBV21-1 to TRBJ2-7; the table's D call TRBD1 went unverified against the DNA. TRBV21-1 is tagged as a pseudogene. This CDR3 has 13 amino acids. CDR3: CASSWDRGYEQYF. CDR3 DNA sequence: TGTGCCAGCAGTTGGGACAGGGGCTACGAGCAGTACTTC.

This clone was detected a few times. The chain joins TRBV7-2 to TRBJ2-3; 10 bases are shared with TRBD2. Germline loops: CDR1 SGHTA, CDR2 FQGNSA. The CDR3 consists of 16 residues. V was clipped by 5 bases and J by 6 bases; unmatched bases: 11. The CDR3 region is CASSAGLAGAGDTQYF. CDR3 DNA: TGTGCCAGCAGCGCGGGGCTAGCGGGAGCAGGGGATACGCAGTATTTT.